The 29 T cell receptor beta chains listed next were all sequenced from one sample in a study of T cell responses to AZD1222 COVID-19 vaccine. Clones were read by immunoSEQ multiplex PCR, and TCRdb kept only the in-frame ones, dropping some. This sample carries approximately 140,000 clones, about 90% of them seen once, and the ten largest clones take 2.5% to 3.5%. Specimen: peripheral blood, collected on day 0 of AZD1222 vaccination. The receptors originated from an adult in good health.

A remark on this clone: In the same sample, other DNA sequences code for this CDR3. DNA of the CDR3: TGTGCCAGCAGCTCACAGACCAACTATGGCTACACCTTC. Protein product: CASSSQTNYGYTF. The chain couples TRBV7-2 to TRBJ1-2, with D uncertain. Trimming stripped 4 bases from V and 2 bases from J, with 8 bases between. In germline, CDR1 is SGHTA, CDR2 FQGNSA. This CDR3 spans 13 amino acids.

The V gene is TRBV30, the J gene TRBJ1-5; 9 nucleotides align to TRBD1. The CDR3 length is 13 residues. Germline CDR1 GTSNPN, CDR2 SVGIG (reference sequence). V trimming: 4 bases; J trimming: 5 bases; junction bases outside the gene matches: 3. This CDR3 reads CAWTTGGDQPQHF. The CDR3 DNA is TGTGCCTGGACCACAGGGGGCGATCAGCCCCAGCATTTT.

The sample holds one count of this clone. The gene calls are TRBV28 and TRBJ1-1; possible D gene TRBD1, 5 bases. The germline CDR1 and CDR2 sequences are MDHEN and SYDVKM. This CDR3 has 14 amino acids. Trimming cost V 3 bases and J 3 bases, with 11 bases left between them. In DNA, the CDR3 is TGTGCCAGCAGTTTTTTAGCGGGGGACACTGAAGCTTTCTTT. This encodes CASSFLAGDTEAFF.

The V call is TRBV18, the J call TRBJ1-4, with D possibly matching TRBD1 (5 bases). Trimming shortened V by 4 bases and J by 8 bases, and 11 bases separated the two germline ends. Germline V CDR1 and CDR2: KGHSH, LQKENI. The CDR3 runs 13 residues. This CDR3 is CASSRQGGEKLFF. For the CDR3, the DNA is TGTGCCAGCTCACGCCAGGGCGGCGAAAAACTGTTTTTT.

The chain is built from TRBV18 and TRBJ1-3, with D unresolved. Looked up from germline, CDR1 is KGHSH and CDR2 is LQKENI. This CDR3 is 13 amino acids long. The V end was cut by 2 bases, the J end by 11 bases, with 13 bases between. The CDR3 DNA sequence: TGTGCCAGCTCACCAATGGACCGACGGGCCATATATTTT. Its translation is CASSPMDRRAIYF. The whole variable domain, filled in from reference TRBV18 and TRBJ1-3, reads NAGVMQNPRHLVRRRGQEARLRCSPMKGHSHVYWYRQLPEEGLKFMVYLQKENIIDESGMPKERFSAEFPKEGPSILRIQQVVRGDSAAYFCASSPMDRRAIYFGEGSWLTVV.

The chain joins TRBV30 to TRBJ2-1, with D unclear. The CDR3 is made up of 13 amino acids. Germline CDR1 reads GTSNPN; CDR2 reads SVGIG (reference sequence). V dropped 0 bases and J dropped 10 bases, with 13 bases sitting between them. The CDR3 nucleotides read TGTGCCTGGAGTGTACTTCAGCCCGGGGAGCAGTTCTTC. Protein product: CAWSVLQPGEQFF.

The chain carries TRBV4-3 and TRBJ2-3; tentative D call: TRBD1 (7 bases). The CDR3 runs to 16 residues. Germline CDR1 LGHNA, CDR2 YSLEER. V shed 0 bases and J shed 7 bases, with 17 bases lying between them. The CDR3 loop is CASSQDRGAGGNTQYF. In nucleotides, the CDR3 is TGCGCCAGCAGCCAAGATCGCGGGGCAGGGGGTAATACGCAGTATTTT.

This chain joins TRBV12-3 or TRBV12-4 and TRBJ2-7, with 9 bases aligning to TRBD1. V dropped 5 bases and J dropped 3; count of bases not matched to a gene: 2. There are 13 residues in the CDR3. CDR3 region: CASSRGQGYEQYF. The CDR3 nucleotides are TGTGCCAGCAGTCGGGGACAGGGCTACGAGCAGTACTTC.

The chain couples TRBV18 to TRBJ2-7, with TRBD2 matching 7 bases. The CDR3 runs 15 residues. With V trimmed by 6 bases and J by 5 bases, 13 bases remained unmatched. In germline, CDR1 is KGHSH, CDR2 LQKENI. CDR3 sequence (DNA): TGTGCCAGCTCCCCAGAAGGGACTACGAGGAACGAGCAGTACTTC. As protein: CASSPEGTTRNEQYF.

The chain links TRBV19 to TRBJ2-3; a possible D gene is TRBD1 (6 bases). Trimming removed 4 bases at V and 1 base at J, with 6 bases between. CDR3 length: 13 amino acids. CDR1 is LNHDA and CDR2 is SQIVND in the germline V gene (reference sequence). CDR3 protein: CASSRTGTDTQYF. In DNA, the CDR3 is TGTGCCAGTAGTAGGACAGGCACAGATACGCAGTATTTT.

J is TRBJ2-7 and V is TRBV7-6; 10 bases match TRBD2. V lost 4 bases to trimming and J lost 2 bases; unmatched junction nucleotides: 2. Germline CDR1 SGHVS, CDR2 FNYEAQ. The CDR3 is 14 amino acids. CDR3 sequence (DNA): TGTGCCAGCAGCTCTAGCGGGGGTACCTACGAGCAGTACTTC. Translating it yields CASSSSGGTYEQYF.

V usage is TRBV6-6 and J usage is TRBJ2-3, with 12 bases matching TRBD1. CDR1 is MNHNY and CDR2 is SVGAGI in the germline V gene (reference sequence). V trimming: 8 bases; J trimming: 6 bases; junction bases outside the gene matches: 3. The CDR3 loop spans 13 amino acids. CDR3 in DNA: TGTGCCAGCCGGGACAGGGGGCCGGATACGCAGTATTTT. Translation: CASRDRGPDTQYF.

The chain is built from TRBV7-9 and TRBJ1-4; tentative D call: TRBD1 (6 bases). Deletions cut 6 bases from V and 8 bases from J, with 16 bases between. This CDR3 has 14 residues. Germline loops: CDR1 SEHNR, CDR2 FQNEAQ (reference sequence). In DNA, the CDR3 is TGTGCCAGCAGTTCTACAGGGAGATACGAAAAACTGTTTTTT. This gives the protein CASSSTGRYEKLFF.

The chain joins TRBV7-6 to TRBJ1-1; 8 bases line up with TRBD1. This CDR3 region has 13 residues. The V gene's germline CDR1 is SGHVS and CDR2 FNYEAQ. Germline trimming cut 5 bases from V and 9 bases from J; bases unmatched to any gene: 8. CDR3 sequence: CASSPGQGMQAFF. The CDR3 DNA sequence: TGTGCCAGCAGCCCTGGACAGGGTATGCAAGCTTTCTTT.

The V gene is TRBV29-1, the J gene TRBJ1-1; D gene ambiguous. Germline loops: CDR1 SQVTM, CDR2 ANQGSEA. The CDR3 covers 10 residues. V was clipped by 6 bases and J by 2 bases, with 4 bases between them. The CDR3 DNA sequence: TGCAGCGTCGGCAACACTGAAGCTTTCTTT. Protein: CSVGNTEAFF.

CDR3 sequence: CASTQVVNSGNTIYF. The CDR3, as DNA: TGTGCCAGTACTCAAGTCGTTAACTCTGGAAACACCATATATTTT. The rearrangement joins TRBV19 to TRBJ1-3; D uncertain. Trimming removed 7 bases from V and 0 bases from J, with 13 bases in between. Germline V CDR1 and CDR2: LNHDA, SQIVND (reference sequence). This CDR3 is built from 15 residues.

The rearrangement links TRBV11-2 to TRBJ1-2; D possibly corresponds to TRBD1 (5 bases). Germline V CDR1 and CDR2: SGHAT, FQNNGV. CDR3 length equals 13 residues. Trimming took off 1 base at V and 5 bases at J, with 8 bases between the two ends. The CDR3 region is CASSLGDFYGYTF. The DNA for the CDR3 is TGTGCCAGCAGCTTAGGGGACTTTTATGGCTACACCTTC.

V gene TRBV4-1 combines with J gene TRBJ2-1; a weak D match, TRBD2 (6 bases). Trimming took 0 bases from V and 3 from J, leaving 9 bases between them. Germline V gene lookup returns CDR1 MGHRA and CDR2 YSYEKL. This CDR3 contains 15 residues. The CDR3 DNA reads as TGCGCCAGCAGCCAAGAGGGAGGATTCTACAATGAGCAGTTCTTC. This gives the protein CASSQEGGFYNEQFF.

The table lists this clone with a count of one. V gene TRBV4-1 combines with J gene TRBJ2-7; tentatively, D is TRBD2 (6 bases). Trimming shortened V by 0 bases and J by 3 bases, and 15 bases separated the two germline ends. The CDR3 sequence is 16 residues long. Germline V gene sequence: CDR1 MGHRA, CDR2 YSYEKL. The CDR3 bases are TGCGCCAGCAGCCAAGAAAAACGGGGGACCAACTACGAGCAGTACTTC. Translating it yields CASSQEKRGTNYEQYF.

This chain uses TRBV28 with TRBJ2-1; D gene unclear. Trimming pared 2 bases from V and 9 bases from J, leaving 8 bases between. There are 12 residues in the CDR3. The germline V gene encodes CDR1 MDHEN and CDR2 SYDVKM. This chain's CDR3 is CASSLTIGEQFF. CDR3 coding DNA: TGTGCCAGCAGTTTAACGATTGGTGAGCAGTTCTTC.

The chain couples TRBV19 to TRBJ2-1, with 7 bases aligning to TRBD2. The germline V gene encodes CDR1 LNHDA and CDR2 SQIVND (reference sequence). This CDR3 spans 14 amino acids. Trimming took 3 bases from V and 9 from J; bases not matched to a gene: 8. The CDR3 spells CASSILGGVSEQFF. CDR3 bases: TGTGCCAGTAGTATCCTGGGGGGGGTGAGTGAGCAGTTCTTC.

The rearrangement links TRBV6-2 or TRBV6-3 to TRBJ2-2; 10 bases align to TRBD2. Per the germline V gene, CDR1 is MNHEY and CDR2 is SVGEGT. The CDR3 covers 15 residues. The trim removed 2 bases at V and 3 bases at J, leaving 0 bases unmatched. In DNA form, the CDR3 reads TGTGCCAGCAGTTACGGGACTAGCGACACCGGGGAGCTGTTTTTT. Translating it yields CASSYGTSDTGELFF.

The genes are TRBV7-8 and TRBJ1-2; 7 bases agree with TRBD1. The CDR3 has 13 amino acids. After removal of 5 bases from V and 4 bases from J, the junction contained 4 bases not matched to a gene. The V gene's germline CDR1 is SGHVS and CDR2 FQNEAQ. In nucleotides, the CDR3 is TGTGCCAGCAGCCCGGGGACAGTCTATGGCTACACCTTC. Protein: CASSPGTVYGYTF.

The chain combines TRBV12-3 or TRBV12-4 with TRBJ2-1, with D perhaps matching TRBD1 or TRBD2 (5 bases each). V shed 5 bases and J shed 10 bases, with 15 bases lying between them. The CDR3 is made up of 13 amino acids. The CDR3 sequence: CASSPTRGREQFF. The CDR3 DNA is TGTGCCAGCAGTCCTACGAGGGGAAGGGAGCAGTTCTTC.

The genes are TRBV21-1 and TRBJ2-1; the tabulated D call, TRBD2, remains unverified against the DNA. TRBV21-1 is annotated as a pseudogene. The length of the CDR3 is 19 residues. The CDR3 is CASGRLIPGLAGGPDEQFF. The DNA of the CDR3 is TGTGCCAGCGGCCGCCTAATCCCGGGACTAGCGGGAGGCCCGGATGAGCAGTTCTTC.

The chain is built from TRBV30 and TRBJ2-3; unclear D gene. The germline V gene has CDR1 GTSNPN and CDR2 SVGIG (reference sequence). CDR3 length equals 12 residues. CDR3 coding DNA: TGTGCTCCGGGTTCAAAGGCAGATACGCAGTATTTT. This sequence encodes CAPGSKADTQYF.

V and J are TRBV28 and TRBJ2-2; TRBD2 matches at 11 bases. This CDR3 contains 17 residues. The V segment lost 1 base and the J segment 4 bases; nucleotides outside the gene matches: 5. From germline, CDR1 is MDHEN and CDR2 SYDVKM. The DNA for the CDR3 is TGTGCCAGCAGTTTATTGGTAGCGGGAGGGTTCACCGGGGAGCTGTTTTTT. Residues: CASSLLVAGGFTGELFF.

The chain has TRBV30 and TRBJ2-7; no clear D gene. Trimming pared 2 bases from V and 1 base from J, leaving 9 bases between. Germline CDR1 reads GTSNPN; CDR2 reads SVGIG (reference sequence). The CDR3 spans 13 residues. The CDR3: CAWSMDGSYEQYF. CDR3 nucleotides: TGTGCCTGGAGTATGGACGGTTCCTACGAGCAGTACTTC.

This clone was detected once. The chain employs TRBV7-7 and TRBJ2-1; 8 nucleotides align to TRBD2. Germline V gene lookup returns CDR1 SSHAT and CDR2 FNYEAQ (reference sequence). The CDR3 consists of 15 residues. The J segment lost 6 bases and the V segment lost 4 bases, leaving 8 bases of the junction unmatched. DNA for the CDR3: TGTGCCAGCAGCTCGAATAGCGGGGCTTCCAATGAGCAGTTCTTC. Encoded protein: CASSSNSGASNEQFF.